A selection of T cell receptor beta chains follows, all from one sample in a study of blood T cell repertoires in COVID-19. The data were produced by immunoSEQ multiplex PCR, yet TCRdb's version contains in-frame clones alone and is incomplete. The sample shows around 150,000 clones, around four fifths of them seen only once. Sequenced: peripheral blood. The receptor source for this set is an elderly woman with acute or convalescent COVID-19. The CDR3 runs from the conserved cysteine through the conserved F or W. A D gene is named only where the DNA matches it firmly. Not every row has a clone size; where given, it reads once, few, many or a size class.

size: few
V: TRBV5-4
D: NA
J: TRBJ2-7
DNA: TGTGCCAGCAGCCCGTTTCGGTCGGGAGCCTCCTACGAGCAGTACTTC
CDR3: CASSPFRSGASYEQYF

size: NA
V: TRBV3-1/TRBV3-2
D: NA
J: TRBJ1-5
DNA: TGTGCCAGCAGCGCGATCTCAAAGTCGTGCAATCAGCCCCAGCATTTT
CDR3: CASSAISKSCNQPQHF

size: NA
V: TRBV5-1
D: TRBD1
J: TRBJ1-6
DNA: TGCGCCAGCAGCTCCAACCGACAGGGACGGAATTCACCCCTCCACTTT
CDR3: CASSSNRQGRNSPLHF

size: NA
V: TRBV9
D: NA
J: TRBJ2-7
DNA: TGTGCCAAGACAGCTTGGTACGAGCAGTACTTC
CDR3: CAKTAWYEQYF

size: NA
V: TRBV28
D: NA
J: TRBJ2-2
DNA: TGTGCCAGCAGTTCCCTGACAAAGAACACCGGGGAGCTGTTTTTT
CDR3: CASSSLTKNTGELFF

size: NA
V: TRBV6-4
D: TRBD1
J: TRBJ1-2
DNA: TGTGCCAGCAGGGCTACAGGGGTCGGAGGCTACACCTTC
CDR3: CASRATGVGGYTF

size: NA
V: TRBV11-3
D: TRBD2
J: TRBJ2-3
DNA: TGTGCCAGCAGCCCTCCGGGACTAGCGGGCAGCACAGATACGCAGTATTTT
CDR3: CASSPPGLAGSTDTQYF

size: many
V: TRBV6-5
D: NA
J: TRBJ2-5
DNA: TGTGCCAGCAGATCCTCAGAGACCCAGTACTTC
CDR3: CASRSSETQYF

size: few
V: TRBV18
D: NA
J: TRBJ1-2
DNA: TGTGCCAGCTCACCACGTCCACAGATCTATGGCTACACCTTC
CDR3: CASSPRPQIYGYTF

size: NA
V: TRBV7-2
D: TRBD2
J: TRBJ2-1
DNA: TGTGCCAGCAGCTTAGAAGGCCAAGCGGGGTTGCGTTACAATGAGCAGTTCTTC
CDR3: CASSLEGQAGLRYNEQFF

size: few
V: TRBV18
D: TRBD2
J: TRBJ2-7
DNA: TGTGCCAGCTCACCACCGACTAGCGGGAGGGCCTCTCCCGAGCAGTACTTC
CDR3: CASSPPTSGRASPEQYF

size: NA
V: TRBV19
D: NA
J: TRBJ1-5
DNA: TGTGCCAGTAAAACCGAACAGGGTCGTAGCAATCAGCCCCAGCATTTT
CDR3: CASKTEQGRSNQPQHF

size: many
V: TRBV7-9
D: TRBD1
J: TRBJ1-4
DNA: TGTGCCAGCAGCCAGACAGGGGCATGGGGTGAAAAACTGTTTTTT
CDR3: CASSQTGAWGEKLFF

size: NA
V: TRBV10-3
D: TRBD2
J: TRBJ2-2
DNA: TGTGCCATCATGGCGCGGCTAGCGGCTGGGGAGCTGTTTTTT
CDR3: CAIMARLAAGELFF

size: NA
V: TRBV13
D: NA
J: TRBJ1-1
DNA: TGTGCCAGCACACAGGGCTCGAACACTGAAGCTTTCTTT
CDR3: CASTQGSNTEAFF

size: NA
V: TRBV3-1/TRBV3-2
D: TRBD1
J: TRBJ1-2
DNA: TGTGCCAGCAGCTTCCGACAGGGGCAGGGCTACACCTTC
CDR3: CASSFRQGQGYTF

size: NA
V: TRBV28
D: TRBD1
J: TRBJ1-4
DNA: TGTGCCAGCGAGGGGCCAGGGGGGCATGAAAAACTGTTTTTT
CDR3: CASEGPGGHEKLFF

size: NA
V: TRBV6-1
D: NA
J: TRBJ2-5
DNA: TGTGCCAGCAGTGAAGGGCCAGGGCGGGAGACCCAGTACTTC
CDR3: CASSEGPGRETQYF

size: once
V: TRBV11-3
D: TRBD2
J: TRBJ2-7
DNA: TGTGCCAGCAGCTCTAGCGGGAGTGGGATGGAGCAGTACTTC
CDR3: CASSSSGSGMEQYF

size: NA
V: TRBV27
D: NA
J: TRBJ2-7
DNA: TGTGCCAGCAGTTTCCTTAGCGAGCAGTACTTC
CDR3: CASSFLSEQYF

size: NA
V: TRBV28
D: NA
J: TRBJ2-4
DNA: TGTGCCAGCAGTCCCACGGGACTGGGGAACATTCAGTACTTC
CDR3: CASSPTGLGNIQYF

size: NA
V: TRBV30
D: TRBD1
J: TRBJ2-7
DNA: TGTGCCTGGAGTGGGGAAGGGGGCGGAGACGCCTACGAGCAGTACTTC
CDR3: CAWSGEGGGDAYEQYF

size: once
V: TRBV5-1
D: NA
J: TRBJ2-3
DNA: TGCGCCAGCAGCTTGGGGTGGCAGATCACAGATACGCAGTATTTT
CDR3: CASSLGWQITDTQYF

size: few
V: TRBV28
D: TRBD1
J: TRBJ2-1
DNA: TGTGCCAGCAGTTTTTCAGGGACAGGATATTACAATGAGCAGTTCTTC
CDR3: CASSFSGTGYYNEQFF

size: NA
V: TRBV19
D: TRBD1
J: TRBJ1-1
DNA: TGTGCCAGTAGTATCAAACAGGGGATGAACACTGAAGCTTTCTTT
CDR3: CASSIKQGMNTEAFF

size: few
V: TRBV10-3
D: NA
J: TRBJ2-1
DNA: TGTGCCATCAGTGAGTCGACAGAGCAGTTCTTC
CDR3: CAISESTEQFF

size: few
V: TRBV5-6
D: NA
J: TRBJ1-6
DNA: TGTGCCAGCAGCCCGGACGGGGATAATTCACCCCTCCACTTT
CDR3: CASSPDGDNSPLHF

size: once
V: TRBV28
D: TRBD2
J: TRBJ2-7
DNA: TGTGCCAGCAGTGGCGGGGGAAACACCTACGAGCAGTACTTC
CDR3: CASSGGGNTYEQYF

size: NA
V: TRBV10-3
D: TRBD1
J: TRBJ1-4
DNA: TGTGCCATCAGTGAGAGAAGGACAGGAGGGGGAGATGAAAAACTGTTTTTT
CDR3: CAISERRTGGGDEKLFF

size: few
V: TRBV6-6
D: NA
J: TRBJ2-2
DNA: TGTGCCAGCAGTTACGGGGGGGGGCGGACCGGGGAGCTGTTTTTT
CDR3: CASSYGGGRTGELFF

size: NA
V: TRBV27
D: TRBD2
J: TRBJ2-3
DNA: TGTGCCAGCAGCTCTAGCGGGAGGGCCGGTACAGATACGCAGTATTTT
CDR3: CASSSSGRAGTDTQYF

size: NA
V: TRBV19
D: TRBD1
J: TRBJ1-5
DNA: TGTGCCAGTAGTATAGGGACAGGGAATCAGCCCCAGCATTTT
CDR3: CASSIGTGNQPQHF

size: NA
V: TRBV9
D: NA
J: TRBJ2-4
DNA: TGTGCCAGCAGCGGAGCGGTGGTAGCCAAAAACATTCAGTACTTC
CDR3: CASSGAVVAKNIQYF

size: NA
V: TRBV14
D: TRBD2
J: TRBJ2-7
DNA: TGCCCTCGGACTAGCGAGACATATATCTACGAGCAGTACTTC
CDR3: CPRTSETYIYEQYF

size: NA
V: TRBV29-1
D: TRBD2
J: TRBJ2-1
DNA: TGCAGCGTTGGACTAGCGGGAGGGGGTGAGCAGTTCTTC
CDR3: CSVGLAGGGEQFF

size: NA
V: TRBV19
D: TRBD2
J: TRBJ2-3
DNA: TGTGCCAGTACTCGGACTAGCGCATGGGACACAGATACGCAGTATTTT
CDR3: CASTRTSAWDTDTQYF

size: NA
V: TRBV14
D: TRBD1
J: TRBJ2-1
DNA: TGTGCCAGCAGCCCCGACAGGGTTCGTCACAATGAGCAGTTCTTC
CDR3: CASSPDRVRHNEQFF

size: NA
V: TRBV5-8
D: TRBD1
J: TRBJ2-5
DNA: TGTGCCAGCAGCTTGGATAGGACAGGGACTGAGACCCAGTACTTC
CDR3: CASSLDRTGTETQYF

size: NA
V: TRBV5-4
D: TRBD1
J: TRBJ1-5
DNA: TGTGCCAGCAGCTTGGGAACAGGGGGCAATCAGCCCCAGCATTTT
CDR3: CASSLGTGGNQPQHF

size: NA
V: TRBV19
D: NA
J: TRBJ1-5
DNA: TGTGCCAGTAGTATGGTATCAGGGAAGGATCAGCCCCAGCATTTT
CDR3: CASSMVSGKDQPQHF

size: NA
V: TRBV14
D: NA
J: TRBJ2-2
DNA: TGTGCCAGCAGCCAAGCTATTTCCGGGGAGCTGTTTTTT
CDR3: CASSQAISGELFF

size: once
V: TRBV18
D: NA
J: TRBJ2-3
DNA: TGTGCCAGCTCACCAGCGGCAGATACGCAGTATTTT
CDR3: CASSPAADTQYF

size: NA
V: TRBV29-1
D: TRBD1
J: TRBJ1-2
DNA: TGCAGCGTTGAGGGGACAGTCCGTGGCTACACCTTC
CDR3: CSVEGTVRGYTF

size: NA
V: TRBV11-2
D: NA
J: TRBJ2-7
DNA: TGTGCCAGCAGCAGCGGGCCAATCTACGAGCAGTACTTC
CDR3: CASSSGPIYEQYF

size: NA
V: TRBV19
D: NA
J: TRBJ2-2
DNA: TGTGCCAGTAGTAAACAAAAAACCGGGGAGCTGTTTTTT
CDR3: CASSKQKTGELFF

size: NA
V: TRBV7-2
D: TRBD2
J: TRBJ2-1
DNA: TGTGCCAGCAGCCCGAGCCCGGGACTAGCGGGGGGGCGCTTGTTCTTC
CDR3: CASSPSPGLAGGRLFF

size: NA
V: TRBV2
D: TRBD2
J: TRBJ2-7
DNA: TGTGCCAGCAGTGAAGGCGGGAGGTCCTACGAGCAGTACTTC
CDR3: CASSEGGRSYEQYF

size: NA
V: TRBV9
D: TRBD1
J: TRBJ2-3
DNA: TGTGCCAGCAGCCCGGGACAGGGAATCCGGTATTTT
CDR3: CASSPGQGIRYF

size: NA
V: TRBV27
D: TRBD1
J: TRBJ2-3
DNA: TGTGCCAGCAGCCACAGGGGTCTCGTTGGAGATACGCAGTATTTT
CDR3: CASSHRGLVGDTQYF

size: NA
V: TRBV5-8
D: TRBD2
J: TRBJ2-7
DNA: TGTGCCAGCAGCAAGGGACTAGCGGGAGGCCTTACCTACGAGCAGTACTTC
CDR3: CASSKGLAGGLTYEQYF

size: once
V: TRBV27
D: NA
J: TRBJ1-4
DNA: TGTGCCAGCAGTTTCAGGTCCCGCGAAAAACTGTTTTTT
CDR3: CASSFRSREKLFF

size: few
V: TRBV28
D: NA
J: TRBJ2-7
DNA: TGTGCCAGCAGTTTATTAAGCGGGCCCCCACCCTACGAGCAGTACTTC
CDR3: CASSLLSGPPPYEQYF

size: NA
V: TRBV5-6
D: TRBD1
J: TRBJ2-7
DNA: TGTGCCAGCAGCTGGGCAGGGGGAGCCCTCTCCTACGAGCAGTACTTC
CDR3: CASSWAGGALSYEQYF